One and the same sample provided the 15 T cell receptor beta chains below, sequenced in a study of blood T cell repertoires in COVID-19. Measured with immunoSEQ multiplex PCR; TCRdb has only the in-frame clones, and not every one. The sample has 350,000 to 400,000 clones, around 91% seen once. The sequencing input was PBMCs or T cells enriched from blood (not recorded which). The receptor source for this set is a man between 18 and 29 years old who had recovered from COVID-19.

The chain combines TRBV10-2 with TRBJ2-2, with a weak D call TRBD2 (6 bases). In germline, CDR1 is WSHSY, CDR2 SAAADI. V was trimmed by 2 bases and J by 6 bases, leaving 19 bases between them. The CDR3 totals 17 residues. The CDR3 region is CASSEGPGRGIAGELFF. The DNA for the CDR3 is TGCGCCAGCAGTGAGGGTCCGGGCCGGGGGATTGCCGGGGAGCTGTTTTTT.

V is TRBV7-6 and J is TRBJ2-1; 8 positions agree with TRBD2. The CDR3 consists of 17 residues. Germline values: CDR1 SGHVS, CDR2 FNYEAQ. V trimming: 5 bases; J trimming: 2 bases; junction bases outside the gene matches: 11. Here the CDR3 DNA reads TGTGCCAGCAGCCCCCTGGCGGGGGGAAAAACCTACAATGAGCAGTTCTTC. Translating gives CASSPLAGGKTYNEQFF.

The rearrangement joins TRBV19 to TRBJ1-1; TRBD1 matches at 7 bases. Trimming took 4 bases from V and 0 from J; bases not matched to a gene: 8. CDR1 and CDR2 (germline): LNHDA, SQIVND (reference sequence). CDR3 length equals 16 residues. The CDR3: CASSRPDRRMNTEAFF. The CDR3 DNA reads TGTGCCAGTAGTAGGCCGGACAGGCGTATGAACACTGAAGCTTTCTTT.

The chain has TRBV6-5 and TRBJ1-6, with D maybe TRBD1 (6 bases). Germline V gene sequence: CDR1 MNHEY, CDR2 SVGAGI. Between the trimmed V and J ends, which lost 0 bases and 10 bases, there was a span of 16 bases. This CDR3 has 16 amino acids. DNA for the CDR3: TGTGCCAGCAGTTACTCACCGGGGGGCGGAAGCTCACCCCTCCACTTT. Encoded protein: CASSYSPGGGSSPLHF.

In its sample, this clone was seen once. CDR3 sequence (DNA): TGTGCCAGCAGCTTAGTATTCGAGCAGTACTTC. Translation gives CASSLVFEQYF. V and J are TRBV7-2 and TRBJ2-7; no firm D call. This CDR3 has 11 residues. Germline assignment: CDR1 SGHTA and CDR2 FQGNSA. Trimming cost V 1 base and J 6 bases, with 4 bases left between them.

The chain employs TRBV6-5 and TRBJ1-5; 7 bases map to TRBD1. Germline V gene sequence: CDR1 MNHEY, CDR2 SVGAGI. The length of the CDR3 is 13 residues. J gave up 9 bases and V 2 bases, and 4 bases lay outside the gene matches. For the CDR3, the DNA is TGTGCCAGCAGTTACCAGGGGGACCCGCCCCAGCATTTT. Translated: CASSYQGDPPQHF.

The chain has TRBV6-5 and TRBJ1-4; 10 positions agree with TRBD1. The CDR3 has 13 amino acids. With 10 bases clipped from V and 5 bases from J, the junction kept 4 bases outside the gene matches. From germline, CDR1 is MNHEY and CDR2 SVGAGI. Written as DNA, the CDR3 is TGTGCCACTCGACAGGGGGCAAATGAAAAACTGTTTTTT. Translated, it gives CATRQGANEKLFF.

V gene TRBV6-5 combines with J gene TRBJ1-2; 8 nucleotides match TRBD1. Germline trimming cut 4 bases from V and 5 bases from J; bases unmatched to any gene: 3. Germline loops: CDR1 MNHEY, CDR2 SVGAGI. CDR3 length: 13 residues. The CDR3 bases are TGTGCCAGCAGTTTGGACAGGGTATATGGCTACACCTTC. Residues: CASSLDRVYGYTF.

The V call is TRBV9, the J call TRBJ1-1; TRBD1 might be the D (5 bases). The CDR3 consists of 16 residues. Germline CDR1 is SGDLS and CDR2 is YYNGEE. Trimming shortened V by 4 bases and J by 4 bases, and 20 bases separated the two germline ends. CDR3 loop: CASSPQGGTMGTEAFF. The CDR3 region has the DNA TGTGCCAGCAGCCCCCAGGGTGGGACTATGGGCACTGAAGCTTTCTTT. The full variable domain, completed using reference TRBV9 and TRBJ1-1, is DSGVTQTPKHLITATGQRVTLRCSPRSGDLSVYWYQQSLDQGLQFLIQYYNGEERAKGNILERFSAQQFPDLHSELNLSSLELGDSALYFCASSPQGGTMGTEAFFGQGTRLTVV.

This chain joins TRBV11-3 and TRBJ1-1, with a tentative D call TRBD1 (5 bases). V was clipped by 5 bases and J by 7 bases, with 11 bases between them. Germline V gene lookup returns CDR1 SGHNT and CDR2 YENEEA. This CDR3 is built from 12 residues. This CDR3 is CASSTTGREAFF. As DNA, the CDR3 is TGTGCCAGCAGCACAACAGGCCGTGAAGCTTTCTTT.

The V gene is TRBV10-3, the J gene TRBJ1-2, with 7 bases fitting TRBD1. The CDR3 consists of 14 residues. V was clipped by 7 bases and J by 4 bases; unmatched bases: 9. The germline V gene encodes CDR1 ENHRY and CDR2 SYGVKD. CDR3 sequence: CAINPGQILYGYTF. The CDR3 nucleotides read TGTGCCATCAACCCGGGACAGATTCTCTATGGCTACACCTTC.

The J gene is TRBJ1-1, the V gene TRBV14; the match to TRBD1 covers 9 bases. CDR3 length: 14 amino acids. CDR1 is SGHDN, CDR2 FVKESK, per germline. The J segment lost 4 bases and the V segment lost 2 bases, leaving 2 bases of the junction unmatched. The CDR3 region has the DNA TGTGCCAGCAGCCAATCGACAGGGGGCACTGAAGCTTTCTTT. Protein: CASSQSTGGTEAFF.

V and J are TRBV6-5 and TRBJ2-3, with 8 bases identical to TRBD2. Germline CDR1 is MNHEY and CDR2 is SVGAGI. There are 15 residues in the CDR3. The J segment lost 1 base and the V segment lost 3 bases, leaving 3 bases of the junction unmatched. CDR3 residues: CASSYTSGGTDTQYF. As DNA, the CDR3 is TGTGCCAGCAGTTATACTAGCGGAGGCACAGATACGCAGTATTTT.

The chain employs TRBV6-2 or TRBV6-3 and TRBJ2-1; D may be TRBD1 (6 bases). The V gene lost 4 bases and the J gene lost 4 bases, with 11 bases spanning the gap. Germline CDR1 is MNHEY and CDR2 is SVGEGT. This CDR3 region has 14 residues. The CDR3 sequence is CASSLDSLYNEQFF. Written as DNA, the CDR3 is TGTGCCAGCAGTTTGGACAGTCTATACAATGAGCAGTTCTTC.

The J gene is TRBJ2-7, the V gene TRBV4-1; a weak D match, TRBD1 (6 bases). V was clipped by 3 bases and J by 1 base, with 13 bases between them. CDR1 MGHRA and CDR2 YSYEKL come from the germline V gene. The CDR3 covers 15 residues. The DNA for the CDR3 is TGCGCCAGCAGCCAGGGACACCCTTCATCCTACGAGCAGTACTTC. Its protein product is CASSQGHPSSYEQYF.